Below, 5 T cell receptor beta chains from the same sample are listed, as sequenced in a study of vaccination effects on CD4 cells after COVID-19. This table comes from immunoSEQ multiplex PCR, and its TCRdb copy is limited to in-frame clones, with some not included. Of about 21,000 clones detected, 73% appear once; the ten largest clones hold approximately 24%. These receptors lack a known antigen. Within the ViraFEST assay, antigen-specific CD4+ T cells underwent expansion with viral peptide pools prior to sequencing. After about 10 days in culture, the CD4+ T cells were isolated. Having tested negative for nucleocapsid antibodies, the vaccine recipients showed no prior SARS-CoV-2 infection. This sample comprised CD4+ T cells from PBMCs cultured with HCoV-NL63 spike peptides, obtained before COVID-19 vaccination. The receptors originated from a human donor who received a COVID-19 vaccine.

The chain is built from TRBV6-6 and TRBJ2-7, with TRBD1 matching 7 bases. Germline CDR1 is MNHNY and CDR2 is SVGAGI (reference sequence). The CDR3 extends over 16 amino acids. V lost 2 bases, J lost 1 base, and 8 bases stayed unmatched. CDR3 in amino acids: CASSYPGRGPSYEQYF. The DNA of the CDR3 is TGTGCCAGCAGTTACCCCGGTAGGGGGCCATCCTACGAGCAGTACTTC.

In this sample, this clone turned up a few times. V and J are TRBV6-6 and TRBJ2-7; 9 nucleotides align to TRBD1. Germline V gene data show CDR1 as MNHNY and CDR2 as SVGAGI (reference sequence). Trimming cost V 2 bases and J 2 bases; bases outside gene matches: 7. The CDR3 extends over 16 amino acids. The CDR3 protein is CASSYPRDRDTYEQYF. The DNA for the CDR3 is TGTGCCAGCAGTTACCCTCGGGACAGGGATACCTACGAGCAGTACTTC.

The CDR3 reads CASSLQGEGTEAFF. In DNA, the CDR3 is TGTGCCAGCTCACTACAGGGGGAGGGCACTGAAGCTTTCTTT. The chain couples TRBV18 to TRBJ1-1; 8 positions match TRBD1. The CDR3 covers 14 residues. From germline, CDR1 is KGHSH and CDR2 LQKENI. The V segment lost 4 bases and the J segment 4 bases; nucleotides outside the gene matches: 5. Full variable domain (outside the CDR3, taken from reference TRBV18 and TRBJ1-1): NAGVMQNPRHLVRRRGQEARLRCSPMKGHSHVYWYRQLPEEGLKFMVYLQKENIIDESGMPKERFSAEFPKEGPSILRIQQVVRGDSAAYFCASSLQGEGTEAFFGQGTRLTVV.

The rearrangement uses TRBV19 and TRBJ2-2; 7 nucleotides match TRBD1. The CDR3 totals 12 residues. Looked up from germline, CDR1 is LNHDA and CDR2 is SQIVND (reference sequence). V lost 5 bases, J lost 9 bases, and 3 bases stayed unmatched. CDR3 bases: TGTGCCAGTAGTCACAGGGGTAGGGAGCTGTTTTTT. This sequence encodes CASSHRGRELFF.

The chain joins TRBV29-1 to TRBJ2-7, with 9 bases identical to TRBD1. The J segment lost 2 bases and the V segment lost 6 bases, leaving 11 bases of the junction unmatched. This CDR3 has 15 residues. CDR1 and CDR2 (germline): SQVTM, ANQGSEA. As DNA, the CDR3 is TGCAGCGTCGGGACAGGGTTCCTTGGAACCTACGAGCAGTACTTC. Residues: CSVGTGFLGTYEQYF.